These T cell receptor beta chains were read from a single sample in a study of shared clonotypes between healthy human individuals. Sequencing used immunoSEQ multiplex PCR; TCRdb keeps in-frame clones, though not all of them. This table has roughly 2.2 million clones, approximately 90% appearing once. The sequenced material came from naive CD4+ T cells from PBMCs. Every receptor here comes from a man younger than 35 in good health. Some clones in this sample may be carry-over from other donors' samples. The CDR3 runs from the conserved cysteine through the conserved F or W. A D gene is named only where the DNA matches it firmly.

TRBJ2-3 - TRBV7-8 CASSLTPDTQYF
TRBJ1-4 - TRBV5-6 CASTGTARGETNEKLFF
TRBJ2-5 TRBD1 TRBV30 CAWSMGQPAETQYF
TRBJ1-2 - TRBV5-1 CASSPQGDGYTF
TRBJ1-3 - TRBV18 CASSPPGRQAGNTIYF
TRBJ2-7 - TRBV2 CASSGGSGYEQYF
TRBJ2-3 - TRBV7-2 CASSPWGGSTDTQYF
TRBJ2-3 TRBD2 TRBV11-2 CASSFTSGAPDTQYF
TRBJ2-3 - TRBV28 CASSPTVEDTQYF
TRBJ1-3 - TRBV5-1 CASSRGRTPDSGNTIYF
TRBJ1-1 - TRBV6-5 CASGRLNTEAFF
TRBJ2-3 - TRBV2 CASSDRRVTDTQYF
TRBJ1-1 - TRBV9 CASSVDFVGNTEAFF
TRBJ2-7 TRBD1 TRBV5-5 CASSAATGGSHEQYF
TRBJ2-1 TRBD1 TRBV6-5 CASSPGQGVGFF
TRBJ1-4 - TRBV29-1 CSVEAGGGEKLFF
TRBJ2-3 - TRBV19 CASSPTSGTDTQYF
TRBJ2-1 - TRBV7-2 CASSFRREQFF
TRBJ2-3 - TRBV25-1 CASSDSRAGGYTQYF
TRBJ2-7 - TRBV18 CASSEWGNEQYF
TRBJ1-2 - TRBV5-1 CASSLAPLPGFVSDGYTF
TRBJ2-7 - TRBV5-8 CASSPRRSSYEQYF
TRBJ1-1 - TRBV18 CASSPTLGDTEAFF
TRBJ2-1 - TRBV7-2 CASSHQTLEQFF
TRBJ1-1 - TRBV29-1 CSGQNTEAFF
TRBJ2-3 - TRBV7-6 CASSLAGKGNTQYF
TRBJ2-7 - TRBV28 CASSLETPSYEQYF
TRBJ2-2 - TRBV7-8 CASIPVRNTGELFF
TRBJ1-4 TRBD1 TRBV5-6 CASSKTGRGEKLFF
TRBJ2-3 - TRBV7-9 CASSLDWPGTDTQYF
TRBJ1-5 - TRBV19 CASSIEGGLTRNQPQHF
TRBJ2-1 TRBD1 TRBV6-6 CASSASGTGSWEQFF
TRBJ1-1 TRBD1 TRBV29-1 CSGTGGVYTEAFF
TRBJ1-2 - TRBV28 CASRERTSPNYGYTF
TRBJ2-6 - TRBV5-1 CASNGLTGANVLTF
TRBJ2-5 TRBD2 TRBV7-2 CASSLGGGSQETQYF
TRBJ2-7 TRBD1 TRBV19 CASKARTGGDEQYF
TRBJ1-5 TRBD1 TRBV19 CASAGQGNQPQHF
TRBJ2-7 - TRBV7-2 CASSFQNSYEQYF
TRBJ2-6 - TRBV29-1 CSVAGSTGANVLTF